This T cell receptor beta chain was observed in a study of CD8 T cells in Susac syndrome. Random-hexamer reverse transcription was applied to roughly 0.5 to 1 ug RNA. Multiplex PCR with immunoSEQ amplified the TCR beta CDR3 across 54 Vbeta and 13 Jbeta. TCRdb re-derived calls from the immunoSEQ multiplex PCR reads in MiXCR, one entry per CDR3 protein. The table includes about 200,000 distinct CDR3 sequences, 90% to 95% detected once. The ends were cut back, 8 bases at V and 6 bases at J, with 14 bases in the middle. This CDR3 is 13 amino acids long. The V gene's germline CDR1 is LNHNV and CDR2 YYDKDF (reference sequence).

This sequence joins TRBV15 and TRBJ2-1; D remains unclear. Material: CD8+ T cells from PBMCs. The clonotype was recovered from a human donor with multiple sclerosis. The CDR3 sequence is CATQRASRNEQFF. DNA for the CDR3: TGTGCCACCCAGCGCGCCAGTCGCAATGAGCAGTTCTTC.